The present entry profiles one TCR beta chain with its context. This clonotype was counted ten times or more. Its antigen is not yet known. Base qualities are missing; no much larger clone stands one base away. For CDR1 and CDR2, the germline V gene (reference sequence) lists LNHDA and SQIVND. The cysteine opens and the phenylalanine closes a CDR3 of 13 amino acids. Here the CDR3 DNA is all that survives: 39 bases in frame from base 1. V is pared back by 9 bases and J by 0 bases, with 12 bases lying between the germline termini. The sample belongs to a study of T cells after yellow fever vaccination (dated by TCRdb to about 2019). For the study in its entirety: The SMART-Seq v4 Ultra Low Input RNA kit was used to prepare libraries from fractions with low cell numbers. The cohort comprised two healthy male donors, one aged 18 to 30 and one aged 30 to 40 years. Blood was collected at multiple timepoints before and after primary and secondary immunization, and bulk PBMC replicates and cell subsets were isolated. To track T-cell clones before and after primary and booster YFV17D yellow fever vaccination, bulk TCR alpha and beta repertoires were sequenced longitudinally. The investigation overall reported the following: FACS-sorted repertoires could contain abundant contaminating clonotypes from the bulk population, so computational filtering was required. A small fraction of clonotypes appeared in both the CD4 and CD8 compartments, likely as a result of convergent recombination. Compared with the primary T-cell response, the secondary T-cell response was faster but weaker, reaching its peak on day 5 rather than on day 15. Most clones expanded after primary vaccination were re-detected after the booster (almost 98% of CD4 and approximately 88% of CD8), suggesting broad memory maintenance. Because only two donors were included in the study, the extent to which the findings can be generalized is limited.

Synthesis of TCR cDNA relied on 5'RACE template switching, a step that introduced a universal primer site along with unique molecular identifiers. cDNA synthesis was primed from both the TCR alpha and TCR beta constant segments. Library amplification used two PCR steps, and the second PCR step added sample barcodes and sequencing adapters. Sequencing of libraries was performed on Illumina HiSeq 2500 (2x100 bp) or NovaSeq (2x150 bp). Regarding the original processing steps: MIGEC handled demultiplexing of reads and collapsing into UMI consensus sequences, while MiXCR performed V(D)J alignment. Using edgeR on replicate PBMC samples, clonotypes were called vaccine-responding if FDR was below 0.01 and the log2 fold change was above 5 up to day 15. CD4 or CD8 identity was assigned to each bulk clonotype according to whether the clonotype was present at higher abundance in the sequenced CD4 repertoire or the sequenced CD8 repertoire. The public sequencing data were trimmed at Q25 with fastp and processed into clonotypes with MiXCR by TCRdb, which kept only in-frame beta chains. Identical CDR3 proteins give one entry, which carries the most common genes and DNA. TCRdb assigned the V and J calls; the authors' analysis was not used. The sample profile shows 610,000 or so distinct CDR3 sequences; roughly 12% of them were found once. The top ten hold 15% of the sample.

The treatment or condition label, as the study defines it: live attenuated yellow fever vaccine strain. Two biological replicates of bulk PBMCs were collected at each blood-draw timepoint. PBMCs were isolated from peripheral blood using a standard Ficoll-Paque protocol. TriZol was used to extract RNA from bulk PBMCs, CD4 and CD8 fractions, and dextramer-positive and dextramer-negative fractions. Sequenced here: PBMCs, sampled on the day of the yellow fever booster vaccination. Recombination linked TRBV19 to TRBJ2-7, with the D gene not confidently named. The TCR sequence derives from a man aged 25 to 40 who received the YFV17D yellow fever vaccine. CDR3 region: CASSIDSSYEQYF. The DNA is TGTGCCAGCAGCATAGATAGCTCCTACGAGCAGTACTTC.